These T cell receptor beta chains were read from a single sample in a study of blood T cell repertoires in COVID-19. Repertoires were generated with immunoSEQ multiplex PCR, while TCRdb's copy carries only in-frame clones and drops some. Of about 130,000 clones in the sample, 70% to 90% were seen once. Sequencing used peripheral blood. These receptors all stem from a man aged 45-60 years with acute or convalescent COVID-19. CDR3s include the opening cysteine and the closing phenylalanine or tryptophan.

v_call cdr3_length cdr3_aa
TRBV29-1 14 CSVEDGSRSETQYF
TRBV9 16 CASSIRGRARRGEQFF
TRBV5-1 15 CATTPTGTAEETQYF
TRBV28 15 CASEVGGATNEKLFF
TRBV29-1 15 CSVDRGTRSLRTQYF
TRBV10-3 14 CASRPGQLNEKLFF
TRBV5-1 14 CASSSQGGSYGYTF
TRBV9 13 CASGGQMNTEAFF
TRBV2 14 CASRRDRVSYEQYF
TRBV6-5 15 CATFLPGTGVTEAFF
TRBV9 17 CASSSGTSGGSTGELFF
TRBV5-4 14 CASSIDRVGYGYTF
TRBV5-1 18 CASRNTGTGGTVTDTQYF
TRBV18 15 CASSPPGHDNTEAFF
TRBV7-9 17 CASSLGTGLFQKAEAFF
TRBV2 15 CASSETGTSFGEQYF
TRBV6-6 13 CASSRDRNTEAFF
TRBV7-9 13 CASSRGANEKLFF
TRBV5-1 15 CASSLLAGEKETQYF
TRBV18 14 CASSRGQGGDTQYF
TRBV15 15 CATSRDKLAGRGQYF
TRBV6-5 13 CASSKDGSYEQYF
TRBV2 13 CASRGQGGTEAFF
TRBV7-9 17 CASSPYMLAVNQETQYF
TRBV5-6 15 CASSLLGGTNQPQHF
TRBV5-1 13 CASSYDGTGELFF
TRBV29-1 15 CSVENDRTGPYEQYF
TRBV5-4 14 CASSDSIQNSPLHF
TRBV10-3 13 CAISMDLQETQYF
TRBV7-3 13 CASSGQGSDTQYF
TRBV7-2 15 CASSSGTSLGNEQFF
TRBV27 15 CASSLFFGGAYGYTF
TRBV20-1 13 CSASQDRYTEAFF
TRBV5-6 14 CASSLGTGPYEQYF
TRBV5-1 14 CASSLASGDTEAFF
TRBV7-9 15 CASSSDRPRTDTQYF
TRBV14 14 CASSQSSGIGGYTF
TRBV28 15 CASSPTHYSGNTIYF
TRBV5-6 15 CASSPSTSGGAEQFF
TRBV10-3 14 CATDSEWGSKPQHF
TRBV11-2 14 CASSRGYLGEKLFF
TRBV6-5 16 CASSYLRTGGTGELFF
TRBV5-8 15 CASSLGPSRLIGQFF
TRBV30 14 CALTGQGVGNTIYF
TRBV7-9 15 CASSLQGWRNNEQFF
TRBV18 16 CASSPIVGQGNTEAFF
TRBV12-2 15 CASRSIPGDQETQYF
TRBV2 14 CASRDRGEYQPQHF
TRBV13 17 CASSLGTGVEANYGYTF
TRBV6-1 16 CASSESGTGLREKLFF
TRBV18 15 CASSPSWREDNEQFF
TRBV6-2/TRBV6-3 13 CASSSTPDNEQFF
TRBV25-1 15 CASSGTGGGNSPLHF
TRBV6-6 14 CASRVGDSYNEQFF
TRBV19 12 CASTGANYGYTF
TRBV7-9 15 CASSPDRAGNQPQHF
TRBV5-1 19 CASSLRSGATGASTDTQYF
TRBV5-6 16 CASSLPQGPYTGELFF
TRBV6-6 18 CASSPGLGRRGASGTQYF
TRBV28 15 CASREPGSRTDTQYF